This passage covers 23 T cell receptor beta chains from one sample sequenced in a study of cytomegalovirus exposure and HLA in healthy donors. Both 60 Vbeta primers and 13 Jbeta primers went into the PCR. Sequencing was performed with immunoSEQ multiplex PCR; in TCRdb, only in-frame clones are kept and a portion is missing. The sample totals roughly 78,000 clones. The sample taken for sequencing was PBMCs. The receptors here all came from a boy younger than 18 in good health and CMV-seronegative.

The CDR3 spells CASSYPDRNEQFF. The DNA of the CDR3 is TGTGCCAGTAGCTACCCGGACAGGAATGAGCAGTTCTTC. The chain joins TRBV19 to TRBJ2-1; TRBD1 agrees at 7 bases. Germline CDR1 LNHDA, CDR2 SQIVND (reference sequence). After removal of 6 bases from V and 7 bases from J, the junction contained 6 bases not matched to a gene. This CDR3 is built from 13 residues. Full variable domain (remainder filled in from reference TRBV19 and TRBJ2-1): DGGITQSPKYLFRKEGQNVTLSCEQNLNHDAMYWYRQDPGQGLRLIYYSQIVNDFQKGDIAEGYSVSREKKESFPLTVTSAQKNPTAFYLCASSYPDRNEQFFGPGTRLTVL.

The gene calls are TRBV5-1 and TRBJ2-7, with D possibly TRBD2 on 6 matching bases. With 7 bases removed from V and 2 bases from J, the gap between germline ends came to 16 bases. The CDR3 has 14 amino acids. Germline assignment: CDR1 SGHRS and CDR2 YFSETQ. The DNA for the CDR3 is TGCGCCAGCCGCGGGGCAGTTAAGGCCTACGAGCAGTACTTC. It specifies CASRGAVKAYEQYF.

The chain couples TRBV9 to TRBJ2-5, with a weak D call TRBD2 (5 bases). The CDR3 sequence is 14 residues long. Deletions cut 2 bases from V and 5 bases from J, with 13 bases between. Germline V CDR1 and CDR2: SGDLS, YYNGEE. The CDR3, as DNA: TGTGCCAGCAGCGTCGGTTCCGGGGTTGAGACCCAGTACTTC. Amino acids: CASSVGSGVETQYF. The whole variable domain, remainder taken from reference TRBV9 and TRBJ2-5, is DSGVTQTPKHLITATGQRVTLRCSPRSGDLSVYWYQQSLDQGLQFLIQYYNGEERAKGNILERFSAQQFPDLHSELNLSSLELGDSALYFCASSVGSGVETQYFGPGTRLLVL.

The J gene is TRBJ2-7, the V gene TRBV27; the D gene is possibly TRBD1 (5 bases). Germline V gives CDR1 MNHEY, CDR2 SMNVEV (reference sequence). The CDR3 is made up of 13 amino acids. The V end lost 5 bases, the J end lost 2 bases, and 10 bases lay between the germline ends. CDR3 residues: CASSLGETYEQYF. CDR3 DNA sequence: TGTGCCAGCAGTCTAGGGGAAACCTACGAGCAGTACTTC.

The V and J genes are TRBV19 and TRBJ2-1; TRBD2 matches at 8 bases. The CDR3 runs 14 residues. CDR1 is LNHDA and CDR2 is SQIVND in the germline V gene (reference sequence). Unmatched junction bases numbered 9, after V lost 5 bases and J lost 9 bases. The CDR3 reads CASSELAGIGEQFF. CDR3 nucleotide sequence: TGTGCCAGTAGTGAGTTAGCGGGAATAGGTGAGCAGTTCTTC.

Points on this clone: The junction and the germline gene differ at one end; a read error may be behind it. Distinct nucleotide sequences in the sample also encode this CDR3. This chain's CDR3 is CASSLMTGGERVF. The CDR3 DNA reads TGCGCCAGCAGCCTAATGACAGGCGGCGAAAGGGTCTTC. The chain is built from TRBV5-1 and TRBJ2-4, with D maybe TRBD1 (6 bases). The V gene's germline CDR1 is SGHRS and CDR2 YFSETQ. The CDR3 sequence is 13 residues long.

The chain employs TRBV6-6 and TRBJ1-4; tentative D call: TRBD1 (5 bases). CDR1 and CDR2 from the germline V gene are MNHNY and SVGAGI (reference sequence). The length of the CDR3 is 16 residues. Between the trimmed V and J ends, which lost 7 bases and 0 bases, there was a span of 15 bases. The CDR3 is CASTSGVDATNEKLFF. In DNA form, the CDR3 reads TGTGCCAGCACCTCGGGGGTTGACGCAACTAATGAAAAACTGTTTTTT.

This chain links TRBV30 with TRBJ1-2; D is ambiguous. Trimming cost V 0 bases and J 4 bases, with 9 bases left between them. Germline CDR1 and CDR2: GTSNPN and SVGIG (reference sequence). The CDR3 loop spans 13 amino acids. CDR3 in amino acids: CAWSVLQVYGYTF. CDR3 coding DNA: TGTGCCTGGAGTGTATTGCAGGTCTATGGCTACACCTTC. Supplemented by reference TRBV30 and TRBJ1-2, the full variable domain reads SQTIHQWPATLVQPVGSPLSLECTVEGTSNPNLYWYRQAAGRGLQLLFYSVGIGQISSEVPQNLSASRPQDRQFILSSKKLLLSDSGFYLCAWSVLQVYGYTFGSGTRLTVV.

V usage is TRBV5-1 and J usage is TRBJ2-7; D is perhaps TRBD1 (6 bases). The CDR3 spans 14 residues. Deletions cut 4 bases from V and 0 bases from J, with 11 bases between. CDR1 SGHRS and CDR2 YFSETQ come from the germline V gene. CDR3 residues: CASSPRGGSYEQYF. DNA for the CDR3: TGCGCCAGCAGCCCTAGAGGGGGCTCCTACGAGCAGTACTTC.

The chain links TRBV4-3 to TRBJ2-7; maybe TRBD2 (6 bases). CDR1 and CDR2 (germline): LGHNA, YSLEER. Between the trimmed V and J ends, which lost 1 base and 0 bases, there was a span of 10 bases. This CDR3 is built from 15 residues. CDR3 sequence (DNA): TGCGCCAGCAGCCAAGGAGAGGGAGGCTCCTACGAGCAGTACTTC. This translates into CASSQGEGGSYEQYF.

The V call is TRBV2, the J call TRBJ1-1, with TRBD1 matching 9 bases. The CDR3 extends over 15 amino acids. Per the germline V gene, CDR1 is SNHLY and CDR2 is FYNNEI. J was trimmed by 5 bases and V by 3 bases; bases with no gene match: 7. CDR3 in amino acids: CASSDSRTGDTEAFF. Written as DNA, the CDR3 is TGTGCCAGCAGTGACTCAAGGACAGGGGATACTGAAGCTTTCTTT.

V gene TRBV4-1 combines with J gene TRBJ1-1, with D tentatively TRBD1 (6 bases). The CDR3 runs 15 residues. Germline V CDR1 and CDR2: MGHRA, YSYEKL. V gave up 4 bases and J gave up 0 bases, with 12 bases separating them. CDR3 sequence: CASSRKQGMNTEAFF. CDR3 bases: TGCGCCAGCAGCCGCAAACAGGGTATGAACACTGAAGCTTTCTTT.

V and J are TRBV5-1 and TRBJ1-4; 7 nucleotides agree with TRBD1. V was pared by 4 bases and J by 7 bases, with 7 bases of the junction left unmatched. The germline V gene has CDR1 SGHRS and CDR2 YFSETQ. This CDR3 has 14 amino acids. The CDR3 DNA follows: TGCGCCAGCAGCCCGCTGGACAGGCCTGAAAAACTGTTTTTT. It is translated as CASSPLDRPEKLFF.

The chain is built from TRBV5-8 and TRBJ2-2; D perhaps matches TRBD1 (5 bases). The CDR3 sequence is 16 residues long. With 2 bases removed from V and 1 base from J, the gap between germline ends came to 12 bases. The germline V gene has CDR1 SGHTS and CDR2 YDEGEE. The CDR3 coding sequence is TGTGCCAGCAGCTTAATAATCCAGGGGAACACCGGGGAGCTGTTTTTT. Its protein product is CASSLIIQGNTGELFF.

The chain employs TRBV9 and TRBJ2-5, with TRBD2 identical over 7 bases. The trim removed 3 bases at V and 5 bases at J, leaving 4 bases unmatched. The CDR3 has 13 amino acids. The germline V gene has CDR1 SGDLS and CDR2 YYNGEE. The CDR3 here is CASSEMGGETQYF. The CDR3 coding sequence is TGTGCCAGCAGCGAGATGGGAGGGGAGACCCAGTACTTC. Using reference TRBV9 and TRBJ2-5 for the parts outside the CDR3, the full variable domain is DSGVTQTPKHLITATGQRVTLRCSPRSGDLSVYWYQQSLDQGLQFLIQYYNGEERAKGNILERFSAQQFPDLHSELNLSSLELGDSALYFCASSEMGGETQYFGPGTRLLVL.

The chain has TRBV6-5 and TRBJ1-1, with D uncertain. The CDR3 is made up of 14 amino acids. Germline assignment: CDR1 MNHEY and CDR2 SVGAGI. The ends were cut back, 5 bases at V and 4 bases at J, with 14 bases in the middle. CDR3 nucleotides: TGTGCCAGCAGTCGGGGAAGTTGGGTCACTGAAGCTTTCTTT. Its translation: CASSRGSWVTEAFF.

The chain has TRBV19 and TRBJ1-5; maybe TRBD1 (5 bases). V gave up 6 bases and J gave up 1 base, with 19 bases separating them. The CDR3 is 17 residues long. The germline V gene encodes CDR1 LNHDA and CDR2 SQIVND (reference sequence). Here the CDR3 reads CASRARVREESNQPQHF. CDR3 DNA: TGTGCCAGTAGGGCCCGAGTCAGGGAGGAGAGCAATCAGCCCCAGCATTTT.

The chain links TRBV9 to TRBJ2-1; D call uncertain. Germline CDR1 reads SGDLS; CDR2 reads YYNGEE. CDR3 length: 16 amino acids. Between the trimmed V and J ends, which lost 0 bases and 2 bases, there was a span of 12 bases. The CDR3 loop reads CASSVGSSNTYNEQFF. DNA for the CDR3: TGTGCCAGCAGCGTAGGGAGTTCTAATACCTACAATGAGCAGTTCTTC.

CDR3 sequence: CASRQGSLSGANVLTF. CDR3 in DNA: TGTGCCAGTAGGCAGGGGTCCCTTTCTGGGGCCAACGTCCTGACTTTC. The chain uses TRBV19 and TRBJ2-6, with a tentative D call TRBD1 (6 bases). This CDR3 is built from 16 residues. Per germline, CDR1 LNHDA and CDR2 SQIVND (reference sequence). Between the trimmed V and J ends, which lost 6 bases and 1 base, there was a span of 13 bases.

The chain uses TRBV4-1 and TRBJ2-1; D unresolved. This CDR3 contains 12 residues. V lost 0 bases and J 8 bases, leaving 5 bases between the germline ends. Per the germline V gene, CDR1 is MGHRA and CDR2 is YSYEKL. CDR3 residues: CASSQDSYEQFF. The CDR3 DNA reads TGCGCCAGCAGCCAAGATTCGTATGAGCAGTTCTTC.

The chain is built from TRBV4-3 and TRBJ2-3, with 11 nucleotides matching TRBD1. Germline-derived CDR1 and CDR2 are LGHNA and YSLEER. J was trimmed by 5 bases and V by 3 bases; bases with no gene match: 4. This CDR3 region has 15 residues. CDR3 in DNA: TGCGCCAGCAGCCAGGAGGACAGGGGGCGAGATACGCAGTATTTT. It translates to CASSQEDRGRDTQYF.

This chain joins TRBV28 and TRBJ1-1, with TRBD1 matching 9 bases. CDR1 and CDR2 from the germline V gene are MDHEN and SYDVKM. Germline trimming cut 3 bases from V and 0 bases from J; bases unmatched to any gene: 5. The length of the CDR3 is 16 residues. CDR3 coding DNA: TGTGCCAGCAGTTTCGGGACAGGGTGGATGAACACTGAAGCTTTCTTT. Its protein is CASSFGTGWMNTEAFF.

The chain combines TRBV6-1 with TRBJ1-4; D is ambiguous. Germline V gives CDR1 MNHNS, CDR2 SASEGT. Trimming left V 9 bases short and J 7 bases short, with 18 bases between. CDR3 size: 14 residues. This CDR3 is CASTNALRGEKLFF. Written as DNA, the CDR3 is TGTGCCAGTACTAATGCTTTGCGGGGTGAAAAACTGTTTTTT.